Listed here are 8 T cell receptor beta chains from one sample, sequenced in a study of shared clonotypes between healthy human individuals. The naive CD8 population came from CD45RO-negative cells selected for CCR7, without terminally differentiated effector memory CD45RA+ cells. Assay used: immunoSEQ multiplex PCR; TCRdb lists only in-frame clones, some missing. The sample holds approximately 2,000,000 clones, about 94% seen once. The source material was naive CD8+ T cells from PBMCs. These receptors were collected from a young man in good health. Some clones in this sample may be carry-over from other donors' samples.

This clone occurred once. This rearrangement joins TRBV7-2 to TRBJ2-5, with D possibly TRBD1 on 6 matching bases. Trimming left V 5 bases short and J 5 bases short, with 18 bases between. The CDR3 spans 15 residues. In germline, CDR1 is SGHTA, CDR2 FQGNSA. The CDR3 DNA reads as TGTGCCAGCAGCCACCGACAGGATGATAAGGAGACCCAGTACTTC. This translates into CASSHRQDDKETQYF.

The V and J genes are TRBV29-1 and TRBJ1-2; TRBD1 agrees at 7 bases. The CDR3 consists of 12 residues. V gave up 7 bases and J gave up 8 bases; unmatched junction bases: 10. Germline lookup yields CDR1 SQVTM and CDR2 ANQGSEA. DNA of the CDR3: TGCAGCGCCCCCAGGGGGGAGAGGGGCTACACCTTC. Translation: CSAPRGERGYTF.

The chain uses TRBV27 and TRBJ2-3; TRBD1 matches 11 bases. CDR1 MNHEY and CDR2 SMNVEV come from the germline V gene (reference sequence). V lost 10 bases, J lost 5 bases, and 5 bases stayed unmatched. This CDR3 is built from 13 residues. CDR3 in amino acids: CAITDRGQDTQYF. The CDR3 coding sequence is TGTGCCATTACGGACAGGGGGCAAGATACGCAGTATTTT.

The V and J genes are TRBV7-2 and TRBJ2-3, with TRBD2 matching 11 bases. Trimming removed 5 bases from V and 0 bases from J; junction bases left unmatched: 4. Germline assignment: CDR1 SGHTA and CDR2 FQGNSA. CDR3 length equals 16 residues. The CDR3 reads CASSPIAGGSTDTQYF. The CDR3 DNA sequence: TGTGCCAGCAGCCCCATAGCGGGAGGGAGCACAGATACGCAGTATTTT.

The chain's CDR3 is CASSPRAVQNEQYF. The CDR3 region has the DNA TGTGCCAGCAGCCCACGTGCGGTCCAAAACGAGCAGTACTTC. The chain uses TRBV9 and TRBJ2-7; D is unresolved. The germline V and J ends were trimmed by 4 bases and 5 bases, with 16 bases remaining between them. This CDR3 is built from 14 residues. Per germline, CDR1 SGDLS and CDR2 YYNGEE.

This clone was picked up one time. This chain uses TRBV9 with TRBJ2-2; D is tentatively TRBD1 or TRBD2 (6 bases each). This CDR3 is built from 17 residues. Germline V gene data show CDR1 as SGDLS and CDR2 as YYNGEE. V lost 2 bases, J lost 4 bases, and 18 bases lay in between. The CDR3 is CASSVGGLTGVTGELFF. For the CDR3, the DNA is TGTGCCAGCAGCGTGGGGGGATTGACAGGTGTCACCGGGGAGCTGTTTTTT.

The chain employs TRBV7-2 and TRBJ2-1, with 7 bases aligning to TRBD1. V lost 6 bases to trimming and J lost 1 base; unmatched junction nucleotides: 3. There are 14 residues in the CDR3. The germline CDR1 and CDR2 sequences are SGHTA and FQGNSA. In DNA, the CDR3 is TGTGCCAGCAGTTCGACAGGGTCCTACAATGAGCAGTTCTTC. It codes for CASSSTGSYNEQFF.

For the CDR3, the DNA is TGTGCCAGCAGCCCGAGGACAGGGTTGCCAGATACGCAGTATTTT. It translates to CASSPRTGLPDTQYF. The chain couples TRBV14 to TRBJ2-3, with 8 bases that match TRBD1. Germline CDR1 is SGHDN and CDR2 is FVKESK. The CDR3 loop spans 15 amino acids. Trimming cost V 4 bases and J 4 bases; bases outside gene matches: 7.